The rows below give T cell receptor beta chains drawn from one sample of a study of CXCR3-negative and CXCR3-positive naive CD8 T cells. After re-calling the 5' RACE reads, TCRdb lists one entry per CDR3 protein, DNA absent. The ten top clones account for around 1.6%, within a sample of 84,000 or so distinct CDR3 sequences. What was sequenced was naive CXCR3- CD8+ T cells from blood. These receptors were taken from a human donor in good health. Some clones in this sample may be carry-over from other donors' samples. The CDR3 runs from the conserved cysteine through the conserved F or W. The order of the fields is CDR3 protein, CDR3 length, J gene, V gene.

CASSPSGGYRAFF	13	TRBJ1-1	TRBV7-6
CASSLPTDEQFF	12	TRBJ2-1	TRBV12-3/TRBV12-4
CASSLGQIEQYF	12	TRBJ2-7	TRBV10-2
CASSGGEGDTGELFF	15	TRBJ2-2	TRBV10-1
CAISGGSGADGPGSYNEQSF	20	TRBJ2-1	TRBV10-3
CASRPTGGRYNEQFF	15	TRBJ2-1	TRBV2
CASDRGTYEQYF	12	TRBJ2-7	TRBV7-9
CASSQRWGASYNEQFF	16	TRBJ2-1	TRBV7-6
CASSFDSGTGFYEQYF	16	TRBJ2-7	TRBV27
CSAREQNQETQYF	13	TRBJ2-5	TRBV20-1
CASSSPLGRDVYGYTF	16	TRBJ1-2	TRBV19
CASSDPAGDNEQFF	14	TRBJ2-1	TRBV2
CSVELAGYQETQYF	14	TRBJ2-5	TRBV29-1
CASSPLGTSFGEQFF	15	TRBJ2-1	TRBV19
CASSSGQGRYTGELFF	16	TRBJ2-2	TRBV6-5
CASSLWDRYEQYF	13	TRBJ2-7	TRBV4-1
CASSASGLSSYNEQFF	16	TRBJ2-1	TRBV27
CASSGPEVPYEQYF	14	TRBJ2-7	TRBV7-9
CATTLGQGTTEAFF	14	TRBJ1-1	TRBV25-1
CATSARGGVSDFLQDEQFF	19	TRBJ2-1	TRBV15
CASSFLGAEAFF	12	TRBJ1-1	TRBV5-1
CASSLAGDNYGYTF	14	TRBJ1-2	TRBV7-9
CASSFNSHEQYF	12	TRBJ2-7	TRBV4-1
CSARGPGGGAGELFF	15	TRBJ2-2	TRBV20-1
CASSQDRTGQAGYTF	15	TRBJ1-2	TRBV4-2
CASSRTGNPRCLYGYTF	17	TRBJ1-2	TRBV21-1
CASSLAGLAALNEQFF	16	TRBJ2-1	TRBV12-3/TRBV12-4
CASSEPQRELETQYF	15	TRBJ2-5	TRBV28
CASSLTSRTPYEQYF	15	TRBJ2-7	TRBV7-9
CASSPSELYTDTQYF	15	TRBJ2-3	TRBV7-2
CASSPRDGQGASKNIQYF	18	TRBJ2-4	TRBV3-1
CSVEGTVYFGTDTQYF	16	TRBJ2-3	TRBV29-1
CASSSGFASYEQYF	14	TRBJ2-7	TRBV27
CSVEDLGREGPYNEQFF	17	TRBJ2-1	TRBV29-1
CASSIAAGGTYEQYF	15	TRBJ2-7	TRBV19
CASSLYGADTQYF	13	TRBJ2-3	TRBV5-1
CASSPSGIATGELFF	15	TRBJ2-2	TRBV7-9
CASSARGSPYEQYF	14	TRBJ2-7	TRBV9
CASSLGSAGGPTDTQYF	17	TRBJ2-3	TRBV7-8
CASSPDHGLAASPSYEQYF	19	TRBJ2-7	TRBV6-2/TRBV6-3
CATSIQTSGSLSEQYF	16	TRBJ2-7	TRBV15
CASSTGFLYNEQFF	14	TRBJ2-1	TRBV5-6
CASSPGTEKFF	11	TRBJ2-1	TRBV21-1
CSSTGTQYTDTQYF	14	TRBJ2-3	TRBV29-1
CSAPHRGPGNEQFF	14	TRBJ2-1	TRBV29-1
CASSQDQGGNSYNEQFF	17	TRBJ2-1	TRBV4-1
CASSISLANTGELFF	15	TRBJ2-2	TRBV19
CASSPGGGTGELFF	14	TRBJ2-2	TRBV7-7
CASGRGGADQPQHF	14	TRBJ1-5	TRBV28
CASINADSSGGEFYEQYF	18	TRBJ2-7	TRBV7-8